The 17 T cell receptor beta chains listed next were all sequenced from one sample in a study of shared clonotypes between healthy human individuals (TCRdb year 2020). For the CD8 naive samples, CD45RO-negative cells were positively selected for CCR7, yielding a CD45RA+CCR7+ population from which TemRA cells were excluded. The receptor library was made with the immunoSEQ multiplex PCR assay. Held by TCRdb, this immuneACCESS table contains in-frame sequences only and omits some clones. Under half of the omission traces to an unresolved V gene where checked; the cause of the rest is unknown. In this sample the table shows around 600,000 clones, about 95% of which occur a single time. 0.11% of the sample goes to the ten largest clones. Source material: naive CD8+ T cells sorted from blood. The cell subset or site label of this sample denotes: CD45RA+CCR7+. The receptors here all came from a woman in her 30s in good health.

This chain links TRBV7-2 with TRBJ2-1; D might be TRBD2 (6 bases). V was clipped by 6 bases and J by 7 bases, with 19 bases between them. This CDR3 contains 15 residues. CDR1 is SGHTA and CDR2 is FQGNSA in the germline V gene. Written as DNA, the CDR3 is TGTGCCAGCAGTATCATAAGCCGGGAGCAGAATGAGCAGTTCTTC. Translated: CASSIISREQNEQFF.

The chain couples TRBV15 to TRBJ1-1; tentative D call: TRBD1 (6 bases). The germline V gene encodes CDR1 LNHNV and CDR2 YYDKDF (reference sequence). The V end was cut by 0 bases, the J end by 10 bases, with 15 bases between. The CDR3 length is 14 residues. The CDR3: CATSRDRGDLRAFF. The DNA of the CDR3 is TGTGCCACCAGCAGAGATAGGGGGGACCTGCGAGCTTTCTTT.

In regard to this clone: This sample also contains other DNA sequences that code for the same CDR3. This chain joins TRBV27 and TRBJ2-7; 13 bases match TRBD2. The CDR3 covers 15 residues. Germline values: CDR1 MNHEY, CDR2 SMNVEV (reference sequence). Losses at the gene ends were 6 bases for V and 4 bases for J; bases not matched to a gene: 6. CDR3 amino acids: CASSRTSGSVYEQYF. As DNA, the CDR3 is TGTGCCAGCAGCCGGACTAGCGGGAGTGTTTACGAGCAGTACTTC.

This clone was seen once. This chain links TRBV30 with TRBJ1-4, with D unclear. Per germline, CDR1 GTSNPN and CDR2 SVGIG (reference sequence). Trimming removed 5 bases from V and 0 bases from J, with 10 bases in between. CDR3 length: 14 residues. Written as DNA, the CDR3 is TGTGCCTGGGCCCACACCGCAACTAATGAAAAACTGTTTTTT. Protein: CAWAHTATNEKLFF.

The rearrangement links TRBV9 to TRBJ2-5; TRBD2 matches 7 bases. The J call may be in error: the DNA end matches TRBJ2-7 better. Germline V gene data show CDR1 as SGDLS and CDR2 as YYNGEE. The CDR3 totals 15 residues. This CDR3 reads CASSVAAAGSYEQYF. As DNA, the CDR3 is TGTGCCAGCAGCGTAGCCGCAGCGGGATCCTACGAGCAGTACTTC.

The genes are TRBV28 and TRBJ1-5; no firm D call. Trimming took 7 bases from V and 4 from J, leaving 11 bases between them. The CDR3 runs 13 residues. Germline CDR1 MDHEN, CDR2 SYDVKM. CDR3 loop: CASISNLNQPQHF. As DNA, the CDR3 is TGTGCCAGCATCAGTAATTTAAATCAGCCCCAGCATTTT.

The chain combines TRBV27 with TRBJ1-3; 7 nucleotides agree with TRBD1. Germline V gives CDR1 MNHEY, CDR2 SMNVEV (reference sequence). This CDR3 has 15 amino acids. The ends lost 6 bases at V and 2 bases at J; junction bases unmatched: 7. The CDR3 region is CASRPGTATGNTIYF. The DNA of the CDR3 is TGTGCCAGCAGACCGGGGACAGCGACTGGAAACACCATATATTTT.

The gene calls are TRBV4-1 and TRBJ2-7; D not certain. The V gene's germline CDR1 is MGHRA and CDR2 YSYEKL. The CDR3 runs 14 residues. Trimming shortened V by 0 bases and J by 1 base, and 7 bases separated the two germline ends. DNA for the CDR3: TGCGCCAGCAGCCAAGATTTCGGTTCCTACGAGCAGTACTTC. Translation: CASSQDFGSYEQYF.

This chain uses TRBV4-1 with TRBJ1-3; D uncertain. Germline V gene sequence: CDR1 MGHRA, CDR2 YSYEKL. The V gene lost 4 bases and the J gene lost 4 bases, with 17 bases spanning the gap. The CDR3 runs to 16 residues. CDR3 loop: CASSPLIGSAGNTIYF. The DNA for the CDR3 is TGCGCCAGCAGCCCCTTGATAGGTTCGGCGGGAAACACCATATATTTT.

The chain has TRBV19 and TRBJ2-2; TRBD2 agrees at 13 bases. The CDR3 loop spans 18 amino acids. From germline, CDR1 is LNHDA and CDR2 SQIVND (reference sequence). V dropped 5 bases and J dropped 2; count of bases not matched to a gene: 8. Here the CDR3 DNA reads TGTGCCAGTAGTCCCCGGACTAGCGGGAGCGCTAACACCGGGGAGCTGTTTTTT. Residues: CASSPRTSGSANTGELFF.

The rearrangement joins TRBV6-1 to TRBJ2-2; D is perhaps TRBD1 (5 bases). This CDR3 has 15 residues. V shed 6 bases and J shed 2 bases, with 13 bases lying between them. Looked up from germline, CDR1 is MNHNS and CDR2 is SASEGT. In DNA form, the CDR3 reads TGTGCCAGCAGCTTGACAGAGGATAACACCGGGGAGCTGTTTTTT. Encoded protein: CASSLTEDNTGELFF.

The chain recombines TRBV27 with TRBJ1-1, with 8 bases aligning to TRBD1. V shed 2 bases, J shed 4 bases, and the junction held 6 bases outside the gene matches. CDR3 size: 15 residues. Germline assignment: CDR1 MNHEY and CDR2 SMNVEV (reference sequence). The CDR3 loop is CASSLTGGVATEAFF. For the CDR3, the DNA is TGTGCCAGCAGTTTAACAGGGGGAGTTGCCACTGAAGCTTTCTTT.

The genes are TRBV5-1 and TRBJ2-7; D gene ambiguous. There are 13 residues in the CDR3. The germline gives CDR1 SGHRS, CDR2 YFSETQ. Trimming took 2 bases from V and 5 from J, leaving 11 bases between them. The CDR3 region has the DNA TGCGCCAGCAGCTTCTTTAGATCGGACGAGCAGTACTTC. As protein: CASSFFRSDEQYF.

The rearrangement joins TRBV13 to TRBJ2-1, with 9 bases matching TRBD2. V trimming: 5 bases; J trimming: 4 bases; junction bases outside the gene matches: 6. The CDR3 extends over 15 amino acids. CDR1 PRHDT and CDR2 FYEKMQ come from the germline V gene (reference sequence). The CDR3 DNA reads TGTGCCAGCAGCCCCCCGACTAGCGGTTACAATGAGCAGTTCTTC. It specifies CASSPPTSGYNEQFF.

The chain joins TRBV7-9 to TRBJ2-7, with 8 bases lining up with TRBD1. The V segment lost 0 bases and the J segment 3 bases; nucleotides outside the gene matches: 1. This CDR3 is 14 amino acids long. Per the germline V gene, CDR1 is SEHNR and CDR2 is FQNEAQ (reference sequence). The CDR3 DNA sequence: TGTGCCAGCAGCTTAGCAACAGGGGGCTACGAGCAGTACTTC. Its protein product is CASSLATGGYEQYF.

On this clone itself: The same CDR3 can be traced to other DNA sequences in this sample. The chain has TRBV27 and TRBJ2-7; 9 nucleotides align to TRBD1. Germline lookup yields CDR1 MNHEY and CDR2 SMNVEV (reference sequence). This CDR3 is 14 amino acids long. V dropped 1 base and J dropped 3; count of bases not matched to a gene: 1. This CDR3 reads CASSLLGQGYEQYF. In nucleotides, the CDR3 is TGTGCCAGCAGTTTATTGGGACAGGGCTACGAGCAGTACTTC.

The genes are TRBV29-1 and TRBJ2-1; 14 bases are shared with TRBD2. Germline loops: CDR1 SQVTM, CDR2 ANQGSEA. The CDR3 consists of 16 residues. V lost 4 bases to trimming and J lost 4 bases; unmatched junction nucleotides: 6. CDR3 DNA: TGCAGCGTTGGAGGGACTAGCGGGAGAGGATACAATGAGCAGTTCTTC. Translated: CSVGGTSGRGYNEQFF.